Listed below are T cell receptor beta chains from one sample, sequenced in a study of cytomegalovirus exposure and HLA in healthy donors. Clones were read by immunoSEQ multiplex PCR, and TCRdb kept only the in-frame ones, dropping some. The table lists more than 80,000 clones, over 75% of them singletons. The sequencing sample was made of PBMCs. These receptors were obtained from a female donor in good health and CMV-seropositive. Both conserved end residues are part of each CDR3. Fields, in order: clone size, D gene, V gene, J gene, CDR3 DNA, CDR3 protein. A D gene is named only where the DNA matches it firmly. The size of a clone is reported for some rows only, either as once, few or many, or as a class for expanded clones.

size: -; D: -; V: TRBV5-1; J: TRBJ2-7; DNA: TGCGCCAGCAGCCGGTATAGCGGAGGGCCTTACGAGCAGTACTTC; CDR3: CASSRYSGGPYEQYF
size: -; D: TRBD1; V: TRBV14; J: TRBJ1-6; DNA: TGTGCCAGCAGCCAACAACCGGGACAGGGGGCTTTTAGTCTTTCACCCCTCCACTTT; CDR3: CASSQQPGQGAFSLSPLHF
size: -; D: TRBD1; V: TRBV6-5; J: TRBJ1-1; DNA: TGTGCCAGCAGCACGACAGGGTCGACTGAAGCTTTCTTT; CDR3: CASSTTGSTEAFF
size: -; D: -; V: TRBV2; J: TRBJ2-5; DNA: TGTGCCAGCAGTGACGGGCGGTTGGAGGCCCAGTACTTC; CDR3: CASSDGRLEAQYF
size: -; D: TRBD1; V: TRBV9; J: TRBJ1-1; DNA: TGTGCCAGCAGCGCCTCCGGGACAGGGGTTTCTGAAGCTTTCTTT; CDR3: CASSASGTGVSEAFF
size: -; D: TRBD1; V: TRBV5-6; J: TRBJ1-2; DNA: TGTGCCAGCAGCTTGTCGACAGGGGGTGGGTATGGCTACACCTTC; CDR3: CASSLSTGGGYGYTF
size: few; D: TRBD1; V: TRBV27; J: TRBJ2-7; DNA: TGTGCCAGCAGTTCTTCCGGACAGGGGGCCTACGAGCAGTACTTC; CDR3: CASSSSGQGAYEQYF
size: -; D: -; V: TRBV5-1; J: TRBJ1-2; DNA: TGCGCCAGCAGCTTGGCCGAACAAATAAGTGGCTACACCTTC; CDR3: CASSLAEQISGYTF
size: -; D: TRBD1; V: TRBV19; J: TRBJ2-1; DNA: TGTGCCAGTACTCGCCGGGGGGGACAGGGGGTAACGTATGAGCAGTTCTTC; CDR3: CASTRRGGQGVTYEQFF
size: -; D: -; V: TRBV5-4; J: TRBJ2-3; DNA: TGTGCCAGCAGCTCGACAGATACGCAGTATTTT; CDR3: CASSSTDTQYF
size: -; D: TRBD1; V: TRBV19; J: TRBJ1-6; DNA: TGTGCCAGTAGTATAGGCGGACAGGGGACATCACCCCTCCACTTT; CDR3: CASSIGGQGTSPLHF
size: -; D: TRBD1; V: TRBV7-9; J: TRBJ1-2; DNA: TGTGCCAGCAGCCCGGGGACAGTTATCTATGGCTACACCTTC; CDR3: CASSPGTVIYGYTF
size: -; D: TRBD2; V: TRBV5-1; J: TRBJ2-1; DNA: TGCGCCAGCAGCAGCCTGACTAGCGGTCCGGAAAAGGAGCAGTTCTTC; CDR3: CASSSLTSGPEKEQFF
size: once; D: TRBD1; V: TRBV15; J: TRBJ2-1; DNA: TGTGCCACCAGCAGGCCGGGACAGGGTAATTACAATGAGCAGTTCTTC; CDR3: CATSRPGQGNYNEQFF
size: -; D: -; V: TRBV9; J: TRBJ2-5; DNA: TGTGCCAGCAGCGGTACTTGGACGGCGGGAGAGACCCAGTACTTC; CDR3: CASSGTWTAGETQYF
size: -; D: TRBD1; V: TRBV2; J: TRBJ1-1; DNA: TGTGCCAGCAGGGGGACAGGGGAAGCTTTCTTT; CDR3: CASRGTGEAFF
size: -; D: TRBD1; V: TRBV9; J: TRBJ2-7; DNA: TGTGCCAGCAGCGCGGGAGCCGGGACAGGGTCCTACGAGCAGTACTTC; CDR3: CASSAGAGTGSYEQYF
size: once; D: -; V: TRBV2; J: TRBJ1-2; DNA: TGTGCCAGCAGTAGCACAGGTCTCCCTAACTATGGCTACACCTTC; CDR3: CASSSTGLPNYGYTF
size: -; D: -; V: TRBV14; J: TRBJ1-6; DNA: TGTGCCAGCAGCCAAGGCCAGCGGGTCTCACCCCTCCACTTT; CDR3: CASSQGQRVSPLHF